The 9 T cell receptor beta chains listed next were all sequenced from one sample in a study of blood T cell repertoires in COVID-19. TCRdb keeps only in-frame clones here, not all; method: immunoSEQ multiplex PCR. This sample has under 70,000 clones, with 70% to 75% found just once. The sample comprised peripheral blood. The receptors were sampled from a woman in her 70s with acute or convalescent COVID-19.

The chain's CDR3 is CASTRFTEAFF. DNA for the CDR3: TGTGCCAGTACTAGATTCACTGAAGCTTTCTTT. The chain joins TRBV19 to TRBJ1-1; D call uncertain. The length of the CDR3 is 11 residues. Germline V CDR1 and CDR2: LNHDA, SQIVND (reference sequence). Trimming took off 7 bases at V and 4 bases at J, with 7 bases between the two ends.

This chain joins TRBV6-6 and TRBJ1-5, with TRBD1 matching over 8 bases. The CDR3 runs 15 residues. Per germline, CDR1 MNHNY and CDR2 SVGAGI (reference sequence). The junction had 5 bases not matched to a gene; V was cut back by 6 bases and J by 1 base. CDR3 in DNA: TGTGCCAGCAGAAAACAGGGGGGAAGCAATCAGCCCCAGCATTTT. Translated: CASRKQGGSNQPQHF.

The rearrangement uses TRBV6-5 and TRBJ1-1, with a tentative D call TRBD1 (6 bases). The V gene's germline CDR1 is MNHEY and CDR2 SVGAGI. This CDR3 has 14 amino acids. The V end was cut by 4 bases, the J end by 11 bases, with 20 bases between. The CDR3, as DNA: TGTGCCAGCAGTTTCGCCGCACGGGCAAGGGGGGCTTTCTTT. Protein: CASSFAARARGAFF.

The chain recombines TRBV9 with TRBJ1-1; unclear D gene. Germline V CDR1 and CDR2: SGDLS, YYNGEE. The germline V and J ends were trimmed by 0 bases and 1 base, with 4 bases remaining between them. The CDR3 has 13 amino acids. The CDR3 nucleotides are TGTGCCAGCAGCGTAGTGAGGAACACTGAAGCTTTCTTT. Residues: CASSVVRNTEAFF.

This clone was detected only once. The chain has TRBV4-1 and TRBJ2-3, with TRBD2 matching 10 bases. The CDR3 runs 16 residues. Germline trimming cut 2 bases from V and 4 bases from J; bases unmatched to any gene: 6. Germline V CDR1 and CDR2: MGHRA, YSYEKL. The CDR3 DNA follows: TGCGCCAGCAGCCAATTAAGCGGGGGGGCCCCAGATACGCAGTATTTT. Its protein is CASSQLSGGAPDTQYF.

This clone showed up just a few times. The genes are TRBV24-1 and TRBJ1-2, with D possibly TRBD1 on 5 matching bases. The CDR3 runs to 13 residues. V lost 5 bases to trimming and J lost 1 base, with 7 bases between them. The germline V gene has CDR1 KGHDR and CDR2 SFDVKD. The CDR3 DNA reads TGTGCCACCAGTGTGGACAATAACTATGGCTACACCTTC. Protein sequence: CATSVDNNYGYTF.

This chain links TRBV14 with TRBJ2-3, with TRBD1 identical over 8 bases. This CDR3 comprises 18 residues. J lost 6 bases, V lost 4 bases, and 18 bases had no gene match. Germline-derived CDR1 and CDR2 are SGHDN and FVKESK. The CDR3 protein is CASSRTGGQGYRRDTQYF. The CDR3, as DNA: TGTGCCAGCAGCCGGACAGGTGGACAGGGCTATCGTCGGGATACGCAGTATTTT.

The chain has TRBV4-1 and TRBJ1-5; TRBD1 might be the D (5 bases). Trimming cost V 1 base and J 1 base, with 8 bases left between them. The CDR3 is 15 residues long. The germline gives CDR1 MGHRA, CDR2 YSYEKL. CDR3 nucleotide sequence: TGCGCCAGCAGCCAAGGAAAGGGGAGCAATCAGCCCCAGCATTTT. Residues: CASSQGKGSNQPQHF.

J is TRBJ1-1 and V is TRBV19; D is undetermined. V lost 1 base and J lost 6, with 9 bases in between. The germline V gene has CDR1 LNHDA and CDR2 SQIVND (reference sequence). The CDR3 loop spans 13 amino acids. The DNA for the CDR3 is TGTGCCAGTAGTATAGGGGCGAGCCCTGAAGCTTTCTTT. Its protein product is CASSIGASPEAFF.